This T cell receptor (beta chain) originates from a study of blood T cell repertoires in COVID-19. Between the trimmed V and J ends, which lost 5 bases and 5 bases, there was a span of 15 bases. The germline V gene has CDR1 SQVTM and CDR2 ANQGSEA. This CDR3 has 13 residues. How the authors handled the data: Quantification of nucleated cells was approximated via reference gene primer amplification. TCRdb's copy holds only in-frame clones and misses some; the assay was immunoSEQ multiplex PCR. That table is the source of V, J and clone size, and D and trimming were worked out from the DNA. The sample yields 80,000 to 90,000 clones, about 87% seen once.

This sequence originates from a man between 35 and 55 years old with acute or convalescent COVID-19. V usage is TRBV29-1 and J usage is TRBJ2-5; D may be TRBD2 (5 bases). Sequencing was performed on peripheral blood. The CDR3 DNA reads as TGCAGCGTTCATTTGGAGGTGCCGGAGACCCAGTACTTC. It codes for CSVHLEVPETQYF.